This T cell receptor (beta chain) was identified during a study of blood T cell repertoires in COVID-19 (dated by TCRdb to the early 2020s). At the level of the whole study: Samples from collaborators originated in the United States, Italy and Spain and spanned both the acute and convalescent phases of COVID-19. The samples were drawn from the first 160 participants of the ongoing ImmuneRACE study and from 950 to 1,500 subjects provided by 6 global collaborators. The material from the prospective study consisted of cDNA or gDNA derived from T cells, B-cell-depleted T cells, or PBMCs. A freely available public database, intended as a resource for researchers studying the immune response to SARS-CoV-2, is where the repertoires were released. Where available, HLA class I and class II types were taken from metadata supplied by the sample provider and were not determined by assay-based typing. Sample metadata almost always included a de-identified subject ID, COVID-19 status, age in years and sex. The dataset comprised deeply sampled blood TCRbeta repertoires from subjects exposed to, actively infected with, or recovered from COVID-19.

TCRbeta CDR3 regions were amplified from genomic DNA by means of the immunoSEQ Assay, a bias-controlled multiplex PCR. The study's processing was this. The number of nucleated cells in each sample was estimated from the amplification of reference gene primers within the assay. To quantify the absolute abundance of each unique TCRbeta CDR3 rearrangement, sequence reads were collapsed and filtered. For each sample, productive Simpson clonality was calculated by taking the square root of Simpson's diversity index across productive rearrangements. The table was pulled from immuneACCESS by TCRdb, which kept in-frame rearrangements only. Such tables lose some clones; where checked, under half of the loss comes from unresolved V genes, and the rest has no known cause. From that table come the V and J calls and clone size; the DNA was used to work out D and trimming. This sample lists about 250,000 clones; 88% were detected once. 2.5% to 3.5% of the sample belongs to the ten largest clones.

Study-wide conclusions, independent of this receptor: How much clinical and demographic metadata was included differed by source and by participant, and the metadata was provided uncurated.

The CDR3 covers 13 residues, taking in both the cysteine and the phenylalanine. Left in the record is the CDR3 DNA by itself, 39 bases read in frame from the first base. In the germline V gene, CDR1 corresponds to MGHRA and CDR2 to YSYEKL. V loses 6 bases of germline sequence and J loses 4 bases, and the interval between the two ends is 10 bases. Enrolling through a virtual design, the prospective study's participants ranged in age from roughly 18 to 90 years and lived across 24 United States geographic areas. To assign participants to cohorts, the prospective study relied on clinical history that participants themselves reported in a screening survey and a study questionnaire. Exposed participants were defined as having been in contact with someone with a PCR-confirmed or clinician-diagnosed COVID-19 case within 2 weeks of study entry. Each participant in the prospective study had whole blood, serum and a nasopharyngeal or oropharyngeal swab collected by mobile phlebotomists. Participants in the prospective study had the option to provide additional blood draws and questionnaires over an approximately two-month period. Prospective study blood samples were shipped either frozen or at room temperature before DNA extraction.

With respect to this clone: Its antigen remains unidentified. Per-base quality was not reported, and no clone a single base away is much larger than it.

This chain joins TRBV4-1 to TRBJ2-1, with the identity of the D gene unclear. This TCR derives from a woman in her thirties or forties who had been exposed to COVID-19. Source material: PBMCs or T cells enriched from blood (not recorded which). The bases read TGCGCCAGCAGACCGGGTGCTTACAATGAGCAGTTCTTC. It is translated as CASRPGAYNEQFF.